These T cell receptor beta chains were read from a single sample in a study of blood T cell repertoires in COVID-19. Assay: immunoSEQ multiplex PCR; the TCRdb copy retains only in-frame clones and omits some. In the table there are 100,000 to 150,000 clones, around 81% of which are singletons. Specimen: peripheral blood. Receptor source: a man in his sixties with acute or convalescent COVID-19. Both conserved end residues are trimmed from each CDR3.

v_call cdr3_aa
TRBV19 ASRTRGEGYGYT
TRBV24-1 ATSLTGTLYNEQF
TRBV14 ASSQSSEGQPQH
TRBV18 ASSTGSLTEAF
TRBV27 ASSLTLAGGLTYNEQF
TRBV11-2 ASSFTGIAKNIQY
TRBV5-1 ASSLVGGGPGGYT
TRBV19 ASSWQAGLLNNEQF
TRBV5-8 ASSTGTGGFTDTQY
TRBV30 AWSVGTGEQF
TRBV18 ASSRGQDIYEQY
TRBV18 ASSQSSGRNSEQY